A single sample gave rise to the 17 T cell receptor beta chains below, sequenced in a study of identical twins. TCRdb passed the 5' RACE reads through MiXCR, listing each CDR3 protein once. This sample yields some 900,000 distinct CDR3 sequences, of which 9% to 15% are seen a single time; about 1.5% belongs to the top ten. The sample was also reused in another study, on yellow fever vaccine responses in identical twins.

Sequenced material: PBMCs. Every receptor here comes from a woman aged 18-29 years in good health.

In DNA, the CDR3 is TGTGCCAGCGAGACAGGGGCCAATTCTGGGGCCAACGTCCTGACTTTC. It is translated as CASETGANSGANVLTF. This chain connects TRBV6-1 to TRBJ2-6, with TRBD1 matching over 8 bases. The CDR3 is 16 amino acids. Per germline, CDR1 MNHNS and CDR2 SASEGT. V was clipped by 8 bases and J by 1 base; unmatched bases: 7.

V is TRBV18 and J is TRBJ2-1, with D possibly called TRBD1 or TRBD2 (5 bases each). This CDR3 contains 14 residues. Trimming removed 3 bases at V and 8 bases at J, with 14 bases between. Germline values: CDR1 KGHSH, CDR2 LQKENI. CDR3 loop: CASSPGDRVDEQFF. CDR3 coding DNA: TGTGCCAGCTCACCTGGGGACCGCGTGGATGAGCAGTTCTTC.

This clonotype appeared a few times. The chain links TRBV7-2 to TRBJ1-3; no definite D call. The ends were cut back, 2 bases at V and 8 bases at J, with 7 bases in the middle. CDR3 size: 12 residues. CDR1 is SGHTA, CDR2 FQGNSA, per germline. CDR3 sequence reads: CASSLLRDTIYF. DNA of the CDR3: TGTGCCAGCAGCTTACTTCGGGACACCATATATTTT. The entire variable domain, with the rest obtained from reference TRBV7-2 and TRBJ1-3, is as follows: GAGVSQSPSNKVTEKGKDVELRCDPISGHTALYWYRQSLGQGLEFLIYFQGNSAPDKSGLPSDRFSAERTGGSVSTLTIQRTQQEDSAVYLCASSLLRDTIYFGEGSWLTVV.

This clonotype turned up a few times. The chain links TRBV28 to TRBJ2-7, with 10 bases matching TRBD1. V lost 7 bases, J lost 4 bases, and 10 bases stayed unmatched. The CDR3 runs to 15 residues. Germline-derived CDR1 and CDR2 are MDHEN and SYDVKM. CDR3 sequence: CASTQGTGVWYEQYV. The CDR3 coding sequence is TGTGCCAGCACTCAAGGGACAGGGGTATGGTACGAGCAGTACGTC.

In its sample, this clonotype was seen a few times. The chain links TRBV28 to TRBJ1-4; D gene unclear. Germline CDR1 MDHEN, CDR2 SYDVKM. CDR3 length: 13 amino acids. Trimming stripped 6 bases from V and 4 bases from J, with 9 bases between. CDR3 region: CASRARVNEKLFF. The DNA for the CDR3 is TGTGCCAGCAGGGCAAGGGTTAATGAAAAACTGTTTTTT.

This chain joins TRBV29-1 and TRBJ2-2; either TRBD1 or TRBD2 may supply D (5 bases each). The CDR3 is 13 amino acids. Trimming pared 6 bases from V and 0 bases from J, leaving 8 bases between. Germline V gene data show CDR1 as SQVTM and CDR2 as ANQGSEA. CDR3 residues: CSVRGTNTGELFF. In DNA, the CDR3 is TGCAGCGTACGGGGCACGAACACCGGGGAGCTGTTTTTT.

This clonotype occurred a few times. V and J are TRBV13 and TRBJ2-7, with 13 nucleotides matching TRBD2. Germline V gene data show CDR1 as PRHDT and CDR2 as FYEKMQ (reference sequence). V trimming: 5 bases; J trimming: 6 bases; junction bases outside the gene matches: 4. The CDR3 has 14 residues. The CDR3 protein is CASSGLAGASEQYF. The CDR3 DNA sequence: TGTGCCAGCAGCGGACTAGCGGGGGCCTCCGAGCAGTACTTC.

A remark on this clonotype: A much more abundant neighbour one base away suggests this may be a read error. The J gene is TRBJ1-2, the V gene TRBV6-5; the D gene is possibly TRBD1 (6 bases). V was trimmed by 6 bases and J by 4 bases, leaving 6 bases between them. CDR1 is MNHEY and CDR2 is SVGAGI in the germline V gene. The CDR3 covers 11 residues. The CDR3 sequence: CASRDSYGYTF. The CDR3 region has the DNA TGTGCCAGCAGGGACAGCTATGGCTACACCTTC.

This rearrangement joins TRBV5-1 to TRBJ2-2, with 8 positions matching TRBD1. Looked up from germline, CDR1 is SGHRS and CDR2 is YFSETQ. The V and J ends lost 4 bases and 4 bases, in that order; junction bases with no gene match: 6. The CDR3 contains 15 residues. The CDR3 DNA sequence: TGCGCCAGCAGCCCTCGGGGACAGGCCACCGGGGAGCTGTTTTTT. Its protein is CASSPRGQATGELFF.

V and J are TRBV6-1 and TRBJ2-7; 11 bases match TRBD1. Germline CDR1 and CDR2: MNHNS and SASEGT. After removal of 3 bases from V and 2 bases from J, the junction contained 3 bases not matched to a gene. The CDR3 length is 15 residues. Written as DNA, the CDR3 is TGTGCCAGCAGTGACTGGGGACAGGGGGCCTACGAGCAGTACTTC. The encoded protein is CASSDWGQGAYEQYF.

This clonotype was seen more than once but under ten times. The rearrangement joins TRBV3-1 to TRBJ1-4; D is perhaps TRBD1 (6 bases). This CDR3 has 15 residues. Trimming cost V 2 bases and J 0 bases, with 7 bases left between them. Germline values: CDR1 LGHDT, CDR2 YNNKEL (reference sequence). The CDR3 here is CASSQRTATNEKLFF. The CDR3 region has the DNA TGTGCCAGCAGCCAAAGGACAGCAACTAATGAAAAACTGTTTTTT.

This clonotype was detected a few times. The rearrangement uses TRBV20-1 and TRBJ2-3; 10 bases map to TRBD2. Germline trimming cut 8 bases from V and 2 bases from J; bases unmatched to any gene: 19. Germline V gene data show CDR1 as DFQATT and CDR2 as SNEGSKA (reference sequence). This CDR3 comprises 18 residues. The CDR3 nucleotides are TGCAGTTTCGACGGGGCTAGCGGGGGCGCGAAGGCCACAGATACGCAGTATTTT. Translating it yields CSFDGASGGAKATDTQYF.

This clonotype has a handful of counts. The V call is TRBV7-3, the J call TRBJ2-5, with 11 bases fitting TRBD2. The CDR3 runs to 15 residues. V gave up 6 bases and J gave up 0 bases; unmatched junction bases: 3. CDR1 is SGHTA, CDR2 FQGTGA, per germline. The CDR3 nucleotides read TGTGCCAGCAGTCGGACTAGCGGGCACCAAGAGACCCAGTACTTC. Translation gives CASSRTSGHQETQYF.

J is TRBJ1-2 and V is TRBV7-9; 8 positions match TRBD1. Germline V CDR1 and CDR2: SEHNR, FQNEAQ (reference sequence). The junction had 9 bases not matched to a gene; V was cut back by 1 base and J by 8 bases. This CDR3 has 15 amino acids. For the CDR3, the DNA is TGTGCCAGCAGCTTAGTAGACAGGGGTTTGGGAGGCTACACCTTC. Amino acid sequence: CASSLVDRGLGGYTF.

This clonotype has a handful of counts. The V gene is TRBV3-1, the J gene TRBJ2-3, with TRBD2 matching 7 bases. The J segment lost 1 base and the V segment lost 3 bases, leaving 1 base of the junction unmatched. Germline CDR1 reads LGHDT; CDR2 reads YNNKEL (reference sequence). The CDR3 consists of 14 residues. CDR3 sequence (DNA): TGTGCCAGCAGCCAGGGGAGGGGCACAGATACGCAGTATTTT. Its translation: CASSQGRGTDTQYF.

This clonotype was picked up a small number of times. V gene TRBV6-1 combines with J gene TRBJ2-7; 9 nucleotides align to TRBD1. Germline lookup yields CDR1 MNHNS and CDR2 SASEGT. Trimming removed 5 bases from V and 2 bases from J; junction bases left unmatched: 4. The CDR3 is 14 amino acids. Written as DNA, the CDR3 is TGTGCCAGCAGTACCGGGACAGGGCCCTACGAGCAGTACGTC. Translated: CASSTGTGPYEQYV.

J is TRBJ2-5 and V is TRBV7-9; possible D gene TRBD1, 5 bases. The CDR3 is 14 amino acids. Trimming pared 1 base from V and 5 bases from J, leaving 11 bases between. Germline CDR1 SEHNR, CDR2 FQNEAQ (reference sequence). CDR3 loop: CASSLDAGRETQYF. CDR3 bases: TGTGCCAGCAGCTTAGACGCAGGGCGGGAGACCCAGTACTTC.